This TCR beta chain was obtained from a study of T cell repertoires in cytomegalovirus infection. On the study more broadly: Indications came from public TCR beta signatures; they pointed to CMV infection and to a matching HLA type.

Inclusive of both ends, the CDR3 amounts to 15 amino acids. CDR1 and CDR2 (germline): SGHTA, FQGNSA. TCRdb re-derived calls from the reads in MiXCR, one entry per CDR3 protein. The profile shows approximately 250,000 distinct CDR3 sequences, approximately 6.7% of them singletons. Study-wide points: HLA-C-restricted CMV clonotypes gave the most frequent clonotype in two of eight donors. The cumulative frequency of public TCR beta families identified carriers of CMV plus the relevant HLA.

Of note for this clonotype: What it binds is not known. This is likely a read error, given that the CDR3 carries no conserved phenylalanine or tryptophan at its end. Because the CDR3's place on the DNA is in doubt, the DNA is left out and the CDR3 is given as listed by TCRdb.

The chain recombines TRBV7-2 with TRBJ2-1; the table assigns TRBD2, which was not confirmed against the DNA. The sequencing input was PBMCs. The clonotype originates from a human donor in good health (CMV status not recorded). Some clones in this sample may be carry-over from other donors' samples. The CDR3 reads CASSFGLAGYNEKLY.